The rows below give T cell receptor beta chains drawn from one sample of a study of response to subunit inactivated influenza vaccine. TCRdb recomputed calls from the RT-PCR reads with MiXCR, one row per CDR3 protein. The table records around 470,000 distinct CDR3 sequences, approximately 6.9% of them present only once. Source: PBMCs from blood, taken less than 30 months after vaccination. The receptors originated from a man aged 50 to 75 who received an inactivated influenza vaccine. CDR3s leave out the opening cysteine and the closing phenylalanine or tryptophan. The order of the fields is V gene, CDR3 protein.

V: TRBV20-1
CDR3: SARENRIETQY

V: TRBV6-2/TRBV6-3
CDR3: ASSYGLETQY

V: TRBV19
CDR3: ASKAATYGYT

V: TRBV29-1
CDR3: SGRFSRGRANTGELF

V: TRBV4-3
CDR3: ASSQDARTKQY

V: TRBV12-3/TRBV12-4
CDR3: ASSSPSRGEASYEQY

V: TRBV10-3
CDR3: AISESGHGETEAF

V: TRBV4-3
CDR3: ASSQSTSGRASEQY

V: TRBV9
CDR3: ASSVDPGSPYEQY

V: TRBV20-1
CDR3: SASLTSGYNEQF

V: TRBV10-3
CDR3: AISRLAGVDNEQF

V: TRBV6-1
CDR3: ASSDPAAGFHTQY

V: TRBV7-2
CDR3: ASSPQVIGTDTQY

V: TRBV9
CDR3: ASSVAGTSGTGELF

V: TRBV21-1
CDR3: ASSKKGQKLYEQY

V: TRBV11-2
CDR3: AALRDDLTDTQY

V: TRBV20-1
CDR3: SARVFQGVGNQPQH

V: TRBV4-3
CDR3: ASSQLYQPGGAGTQY

V: TRBV28
CDR3: ASSLGGDTGELF

V: TRBV20-1
CDR3: SAPGLGGGVNGEQF

V: TRBV12-3/TRBV12-4
CDR3: ASSAIEGDTQY

V: TRBV9
CDR3: ASSGSITDTQY

V: TRBV28
CDR3: ASSGQDRYYNEQF

V: TRBV20-1
CDR3: SARVQAGTQY

V: TRBV2
CDR3: ASIGDLMNTEAF

V: TRBV10-3
CDR3: AISTGASNYGYT

V: TRBV20-1
CDR3: SARRVGASGRGGTDTQY

V: TRBV6-1
CDR3: ASSLRTVTEAF

V: TRBV6-2/TRBV6-3
CDR3: ASRTNSYEQY

V: TRBV28
CDR3: ATDYGATDTQY

V: TRBV2
CDR3: ASSRGAPSPGELF

V: TRBV12-3/TRBV12-4
CDR3: ASSFQGNNQPQH

V: TRBV9
CDR3: ASSVTYKQETSTDTQY